This TCR beta chain originates from a study of cytomegalovirus exposure and HLA in healthy donors. Both 60 Vbeta primers and 13 Jbeta primers went into the PCR. Produced via immunoSEQ multiplex PCR; TCRdb's table is partial and in-frame only. The table has about 94,000 clones, around 66% seen once; the top ten hold about 3.9%. General observations from the study: In a later analysis, parvovirus B19, influenza, CMV and Epstein-Barr virus appeared linked to several top co-occurrence clusters.

Turning to this clone: Antigen: not known.

The CDR3 is 16 amino acids. The V end lost 0 bases, the J end lost 7 bases, and 19 bases lay between the germline ends. This clonotype was obtained from a man aged 25 to 40 in good health and CMV-seronegative. What was sequenced was PBMCs. The chain employs TRBV23-1 and TRBJ2-7, with D possibly TRBD2 on 6 matching bases. TRBV23-1 is given ORF status, its function remaining uncertain. CDR3 protein: CASSQSRRDPVGEQYF. The CDR3 DNA sequence: TGCGCCAGCAGTCAATCGAGGAGGGACCCGGTGGGAGAGCAGTACTTC.